The rows below give T cell receptor beta chains drawn from one sample of a study of graft-versus-host responses after intestinal transplantation. Some clones are missing from TCRdb's copy, which holds only in-frame ones; the method was immunoSEQ multiplex PCR. The sample lists around 110,000 clones; about 92% were seen once. No antigen has been assigned to these receptors. The specimen comprised unstimulated CD8+ T cells sorted from spleen or lymph node cells, sampled before transplant. The source of these receptors is a human donor who was the organ donor for an intestinal transplant. Each CDR3 is given with its conserved first and last residue. The D gene is left open where the match is weak. Size is stated for part of the rows, as once, few or many counts, or as a class when the clone is expanded.

V	D	size	J	DNA	CDR3
TRBV4-2	NA	NA	TRBJ2-1	TGTGCCAGCAGCCAAGATCACAATGAGCAGTTCTTC	CASSQDHNEQFF
TRBV4-1	TRBD2	NA	TRBJ2-5	TGCGCCAGCAGCCAAATCACGGGACTAGCGGACCAAGAGACCCAGTACTTC	CASSQITGLADQETQYF
TRBV15	TRBD2	NA	TRBJ2-7	TGTGCCACCAGCAGGAGGCGGGAGGGATACGAGCAGTACTTC	CATSRRREGYEQYF
TRBV30	TRBD1	NA	TRBJ1-2	TGTGCCTGGAGTGAGGGACAGGCTAACTATGGCTACACCTTC	CAWSEGQANYGYTF
TRBV7-6	TRBD1	NA	TRBJ2-7	TGTGCCAGCAGCTTACAGGGGGCCTACGAGCAGTACTTC	CASSLQGAYEQYF
TRBV9	NA	NA	TRBJ2-5	TGTGCCAGCAGCGACTCCCGGGAGAACCAGGAGACCCAGTACTTC	CASSDSRENQETQYF
TRBV5-4	NA	NA	TRBJ1-1	TGTGCCAGCAGCGAAGCGGCGGGAAAAGGAGCTTTCTTT	CASSEAAGKGAFF
TRBV27	TRBD2	NA	TRBJ2-1	TGTGCCAGCAGTTTAAGGTTCGGGAGGGGGGATGAGCAGTTCTTC	CASSLRFGRGDEQFF
TRBV25-1	TRBD2	NA	TRBJ2-7	TGTGCCAGCGAAGCGGGAGGGTCCTACGAGCAGTACTTC	CASEAGGSYEQYF
TRBV6-5	NA	NA	TRBJ2-3	TGTGCCAGCAGTTACTACGACGGCCTTGATACGCAGTATTTT	CASSYYDGLDTQYF
TRBV7-9	TRBD1	NA	TRBJ1-2	TGTGCCAGCAGCTTTGGGACAGGGGGCATTTATGGCTACACCTTC	CASSFGTGGIYGYTF
TRBV4-2	NA	NA	TRBJ1-4	TGTGCCAGCAGCCAAGAAAACAGTGCTGCAACTAATGAAAAACTGTTTTTT	CASSQENSAATNEKLFF
TRBV13	TRBD2	NA	TRBJ2-4	TGTGCCAGCAGCTTAGCTTCTCCCGAGGGAGGGCGGGAGGGCCTTCCCAAAAACATTCAGTACTTC	CASSLASPEGGREGLPKNIQYF
TRBV4-1	TRBD1	NA	TRBJ1-5	TGCGCCAGCAGCCGTACAGGGGAGGCTCAGCCCCAGCATTTT	CASSRTGEAQPQHF
TRBV27	NA	NA	TRBJ1-1	TGTGCCAGCAGTGATAGGGGGACCCCTGAAGCTTTCTTT	CASSDRGTPEAFF
TRBV19	TRBD2	NA	TRBJ2-2	TGTGCCAGTAGTCTGAAGTCCTGGCCGACGGGACTAGCGAACACCGGGGAGCTGTTTTTT	CASSLKSWPTGLANTGELFF
TRBV27	NA	NA	TRBJ2-2	TGTGCCAGCAGGGGGTGGACCGGGGAGCTGTTTTTT	CASRGWTGELFF
TRBV27	NA	NA	TRBJ1-6	TGTGCCAGCAGTTTATCGATGGGTCCAGGGGAATCACCCCTCCACTTT	CASSLSMGPGESPLHF
TRBV10-3	TRBD1	NA	TRBJ1-1	TGTGCCATCAGTGCTTCCGGGACAGGGGGAACTGAAGCTTTCTTT	CAISASGTGGTEAFF
TRBV28	TRBD2	NA	TRBJ2-7	TGTGCCAGCAGGGTGGCCGGGACTAGCAGCTACGAGCAGTACTTC	CASRVAGTSSYEQYF
TRBV7-9	NA	NA	TRBJ1-4	TGTGCCAGCAGCCCAGCGGCGACAGATACTGGGGATGAAAAACTGTTTTTT	CASSPAATDTGDEKLFF
TRBV27	NA	few	TRBJ1-1	TGTGCCAGCAGTTTATCGGCACAGTTTCAGGCTTTCTTT	CASSLSAQFQAFF
TRBV30	NA	NA	TRBJ2-3	TGTGCCTACCGGACAGTGCCCACAGATACGCAGTATTTT	CAYRTVPTDTQYF
TRBV10-3	TRBD2	once	TRBJ2-1	TGTGCCATCAGTGGGGGGACTAGCGGCTCCTACAATGAGCAGTTCTTC	CAISGGTSGSYNEQFF
TRBV28	TRBD1	NA	TRBJ2-2	TGTGCCAGCAGTCCACGGACAGGGAATGAGCTGTTTTTT	CASSPRTGNELFF
TRBV11-2	TRBD1	NA	TRBJ1-5	TGTGCCAGCAGCCCGGGACAGGGGAGCACAAGGCAGCCCCAGCATTTT	CASSPGQGSTRQPQHF
TRBV27	NA	NA	TRBJ2-7	TGTGCCAGCAGTTGGGCGTTCCCCTCCGAGCAGTACTTC	CASSWAFPSEQYF
TRBV4-1	NA	NA	TRBJ2-7	TGCGCCAGCAGCCAAGACCGCAGTAGCCCGTACGAGCAGTACTTC	CASSQDRSSPYEQYF
TRBV9	NA	NA	TRBJ2-1	TGTGCCAGCAGCGTAGAGCGGGACAATGAGCAGTTCTTC	CASSVERDNEQFF
TRBV29-1	TRBD1	NA	TRBJ1-1	TGCAGCGTTGGACAGGGTCTTAACACTGAAGCTTTCTTT	CSVGQGLNTEAFF
TRBV6-5	NA	once	TRBJ2-1	TGTGCCAGCAGCCTCTCTAGCGCCAAATCCAATGAGCAGTTCTTC	CASSLSSAKSNEQFF
TRBV7-6	NA	NA	TRBJ2-5	TGTGCCAGCAGCTTAGTTTCCTTTGGTACTCGGTCTCCTTTGGAGACCCAGTACTTC	CASSLVSFGTRSPLETQYF
TRBV6-5	NA	NA	TRBJ2-1	TGTGCCAGCAGTTACCGGAAGAGCTCCTACAATGAGCAGTTCTTC	CASSYRKSSYNEQFF
TRBV7-8	TRBD1	NA	TRBJ1-2	TGTGCCAGCAGCTCCGGGACAGGGAGCCCCTATAGCGGCTACACCTTC	CASSSGTGSPYSGYTF
TRBV11-2	NA	NA	TRBJ2-7	TGTGCCAGCAGCTCCTACCCCGGGGAGAGCTACGAGCAGTACTTC	CASSSYPGESYEQYF
TRBV11-2	TRBD2	few	TRBJ2-5	TGTGCCAGCAGCTTAGGGCTGACTAGCGGGAGAGGAGAGACCCAGTACTTC	CASSLGLTSGRGETQYF
TRBV4-3	TRBD2	NA	TRBJ2-1	TGCGCCAGCAGCCAAGATAGCGGACTAGCGGGAGGGTCCTCCTACAATGAGCAGTTCTTC	CASSQDSGLAGGSSYNEQFF
TRBV27	TRBD2	NA	TRBJ2-3	TGTGCCAGCAGTCTCACAATAGCGGGAAGCACAGATACGCAGTATTTT	CASSLTIAGSTDTQYF
TRBV6-1	TRBD1	NA	TRBJ2-3	TGTGCCAGCAGTCCGGGACAGGGGGCAGATACGCAGTATTTT	CASSPGQGADTQYF
TRBV5-1	TRBD2	NA	TRBJ2-6	TGCGCCAGCATGCTAGCGGGACTTGGCTTCTCTGGGGCCAACGTCCTGACTTTC	CASMLAGLGFSGANVLTF
TRBV4-1	TRBD1	NA	TRBJ2-1	TGCGCCAGCAGCGGACGGGACAGGTCCTACAATGAGCAGTTCTTC	CASSGRDRSYNEQFF
TRBV27	NA	NA	TRBJ1-5	TGTGCCAGCAGTTTAATCTTTAGCAATCAGCCCCAGCATTTT	CASSLIFSNQPQHF
TRBV5-1	TRBD1	NA	TRBJ1-2	TGCGCCAGCAGCTTGGCGGGGACAGGGGGAGGCTACACCTTC	CASSLAGTGGGYTF
TRBV11-3	NA	NA	TRBJ2-1	TGTGCCAGCAGTACGACCGGGGATGAGCAGTTCTTC	CASSTTGDEQFF